This entry lists 2 T cell receptor beta chains sequenced from one sample in a study of spatial heterogeneity in lung cancer. TCRdb recomputed calls from the 5' RACE reads with MiXCR, one row per CDR3 protein. The sample records about 120,000 distinct CDR3 sequences, 9.5% to 15% being singletons. Time point in this sample: blood at routine non-recurrence follow-up after resection. Whole RNA came from tumor, nontumor lung or frozen PBMC and was sequenced without being sorted. The sequences come from PBMCs, collected at follow-up. These receptors all come from a male donor with early-stage non-small cell lung cancer.

The chain employs TRBV29-1 and TRBJ2-7; D remains ambiguous. The CDR3 loop spans 15 amino acids. Between the trimmed V and J ends, which lost 4 bases and 5 bases, there was a span of 21 bases. CDR1 is SQVTM and CDR2 is ANQGSEA in the germline V gene. In DNA form, the CDR3 reads TGCAGCGTTGTGTTTGGGCAGCTCGATTGGCACGAGCAGTACTTC. Amino acids: CSVVFGQLDWHEQYF.

This clonotype was found many times. The J gene is TRBJ2-7, the V gene TRBV29-1; tentatively, D is TRBD1 (5 bases). V lost 5 bases, J lost 2 bases, and 16 bases lay in between. This CDR3 comprises 14 residues. Per the germline V gene, CDR1 is SQVTM and CDR2 is ANQGSEA. Here the CDR3 DNA reads TGCAGCGTTACAAACTTCGACAGAGCCTACGAGCAGTACTTC. Protein: CSVTNFDRAYEQYF.